The 28 T cell receptor beta chains in this list originate from one sample, sequenced in a study of blood T cell repertoires in COVID-19. Profiling relied on immunoSEQ multiplex PCR, and the TCRdb table lists in-frame clones only, not all of them. Of some 80,000 clones listed, about nine tenths are singletons. Sequencing used peripheral blood. These receptors were obtained from a woman aged 45 to 65 with active or convalescent COVID-19.

V is TRBV15 and J is TRBJ1-2; TRBD1 is a possible D gene (6 bases). The CDR3 has 15 residues. V was pared by 0 bases and J by 5 bases, with 13 bases between. Germline V gives CDR1 LNHNV, CDR2 YYDKDF (reference sequence). In DNA form, the CDR3 reads TGTGCCACCAGCAGAGATGGACAGCGAGCTTATGGCTACACCTTC. Protein sequence: CATSRDGQRAYGYTF. The complete variable domain, with remaining parts taken from reference TRBV15 and TRBJ1-2, reads DAMVIQNPRYQVTQFGKPVTLSCSQTLNHNVMYWYQQKSSQAPKLLFHYYDKDFNNEADTPDNFQSRRPNTSFCFLDIRSPGLGDTAMYLCATSRDGQRAYGYTFGSGTRLTVV.

The CDR3 sequence: CASSLHPRGGYSPLHF. In DNA, the CDR3 is TGTGCCAGCAGCTTACACCCCAGGGGTGGGTATTCACCCCTCCACTTT. The J gene is TRBJ1-6, the V gene TRBV7-3; tentative D call: TRBD1 (6 bases). CDR1 is SGHTA and CDR2 is FQGTGA in the germline V gene. The CDR3 loop spans 16 amino acids. Deletions cut 2 bases from V and 8 bases from J, with 16 bases between. Looking up the rest from reference TRBV7-3 and TRBJ1-6 gives the full variable domain: GAGVSQTPSNKVTEKGKYVELRCDPISGHTALYWYRQSLGQGPEFLIYFQGTGAADDSGLPNDRFFAVRPEGSVSTLKIQRTERGDSAVYLCASSLHPRGGYSPLHFGNGTRLTVT.

The rearrangement links TRBV6-5 to TRBJ2-5; TRBD1 matches 9 bases. Germline V gene data show CDR1 as MNHEY and CDR2 as SVGAGI. This CDR3 is built from 16 residues. The J segment lost 0 bases and the V segment lost 0 bases, leaving 2 bases of the junction unmatched. The CDR3 bases are TGTGCCAGCAGTTACTCGGGGACAGGGAACCAAGAGACCCAGTACTTC. Translation: CASSYSGTGNQETQYF.

This chain joins TRBV24-1 and TRBJ2-2; D is perhaps TRBD1 (6 bases). The CDR3 totals 16 residues. Trimming left V 6 bases short and J 0 bases short, with 13 bases between. Per the germline V gene, CDR1 is KGHDR and CDR2 is SFDVKD. CDR3 nucleotide sequence: TGTGCCACCAGTACGACAGGATCGGCGAACACCGGGGAGCTGTTTTTT. Encoded protein: CATSTTGSANTGELFF.

The chain joins TRBV7-3 to TRBJ1-1; maybe TRBD1 (5 bases). Trimming removed 8 bases at V and 1 base at J, with 11 bases between. Per the germline V gene, CDR1 is SGHTA and CDR2 is FQGTGA. This CDR3 spans 13 amino acids. CDR3 DNA: TGTGCCAGCGCGATTGACAGGAACACTGAAGCTTTCTTT. This encodes CASAIDRNTEAFF. The whole variable domain, remainder taken from reference TRBV7-3 and TRBJ1-1, is GAGVSQTPSNKVTEKGKYVELRCDPISGHTALYWYRQSLGQGPEFLIYFQGTGAADDSGLPNDRFFAVRPEGSVSTLKIQRTERGDSAVYLCASAIDRNTEAFFGQGTRLTVV.

The rearrangement uses TRBV25-1 and TRBJ2-5; TRBD1 aligns across 10 bases. Trimming cost V 3 bases and J 5 bases; bases outside gene matches: 6. Germline V gene data show CDR1 as MGHDK and CDR2 as SYGVNS. This CDR3 region has 15 residues. The chain's CDR3 is CASSDAGTGAETQYF. The CDR3 DNA sequence: TGTGCCAGCAGTGACGCCGGGACAGGGGCCGAGACCCAGTACTTC.

The chain is built from TRBV19 and TRBJ1-1; D is unresolved. The CDR3 is 12 amino acids. V was clipped by 2 bases and J by 4 bases, with 5 bases between them. From germline, CDR1 is LNHDA and CDR2 SQIVND (reference sequence). CDR3 loop: CASSIFGTEAFF. CDR3 DNA: TGTGCCAGTAGTATATTCGGCACTGAAGCTTTCTTT.

The CDR3 bases are TGTGCCAGCAGCCCCCATCAGGGATTGAACACTGAAGCTTTCTTT. Protein sequence: CASSPHQGLNTEAFF. The chain couples TRBV9 to TRBJ1-1, with D perhaps TRBD1 (5 bases). Trimming stripped 4 bases from V and 0 bases from J, with 13 bases between. The length of the CDR3 is 15 residues. Looked up from germline, CDR1 is SGDLS and CDR2 is YYNGEE. Variable domain in full (rest from reference TRBV9 and TRBJ1-1): DSGVTQTPKHLITATGQRVTLRCSPRSGDLSVYWYQQSLDQGLQFLIQYYNGEERAKGNILERFSAQQFPDLHSELNLSSLELGDSALYFCASSPHQGLNTEAFFGQGTRLTVV.

CDR3 DNA sequence: TGTGCCAGCAGTTTACGCCGCCCCCCGCCTACAGGGGGGGAAGCTCAGCCCCAGCATTTT. It translates to CASSLRRPPPTGGEAQPQHF. The chain combines TRBV27 with TRBJ1-5; 8 bases are a match to TRBD1. V lost 2 bases, J lost 6 bases, and 21 bases stayed unmatched. Germline values: CDR1 MNHEY, CDR2 SMNVEV (reference sequence). There are 20 residues in the CDR3.

The chain recombines TRBV6-6 with TRBJ1-3; no clear D. The germline V gene encodes CDR1 MNHNY and CDR2 SVGAGI (reference sequence). Deletions cut 0 bases from V and 2 bases from J, with 5 bases between. The CDR3 extends over 14 amino acids. The CDR3 nucleotides are TGTGCCAGCAGTTACTCGGCAGCTGGAAACACCATATATTTT. It translates to CASSYSAAGNTIYF.

The gene calls are TRBV19 and TRBJ1-1; a possible D gene is TRBD1 (6 bases). Germline V gene lookup returns CDR1 LNHDA and CDR2 SQIVND (reference sequence). V dropped 3 bases and J dropped 3 bases, with 17 bases sitting between them. The CDR3 covers 16 residues. The CDR3 loop reads CASSIRAQKGDTEAFF. The CDR3 DNA follows: TGTGCCAGTAGTATTCGGGCCCAGAAGGGGGACACTGAAGCTTTCTTT.

This sequence joins TRBV5-1 and TRBJ1-6; D possibly corresponds to TRBD1 (5 bases). In germline, CDR1 is SGHRS, CDR2 YFSETQ. The CDR3 runs 18 residues. Trimming took off 0 bases at V and 10 bases at J, with 23 bases between the two ends. CDR3 DNA sequence: TGCGCCAGCAGCTTGGCCGGCTGGCGGACGACAGTCGGATCACCCCTCCACTTT. It translates to CASSLAGWRTTVGSPLHF.

The chain has TRBV7-9 and TRBJ2-7; 7 bases line up with TRBD1. V lost 5 bases to trimming and J lost 9 bases; unmatched junction nucleotides: 7. Looked up from germline, CDR1 is SEHNR and CDR2 is FQNEAQ (reference sequence). CDR3 length: 12 residues. CDR3 DNA: TGTGCCAGCAGCCCCGGACAGGATGGGCAGTACTTC. Encoded protein: CASSPGQDGQYF.

The chain links TRBV19 to TRBJ2-1; 8 bases line up with TRBD1. This CDR3 comprises 16 residues. Germline loops: CDR1 LNHDA, CDR2 SQIVND (reference sequence). V was clipped by 4 bases and J by 5 bases; unmatched bases: 10. The CDR3 reads CASSTRTGHPHNEQFF. The CDR3, as DNA: TGTGCCAGTAGTACCCGGACAGGGCACCCCCACAATGAGCAGTTCTTC.

The chain carries TRBV7-2 and TRBJ2-1; no clear D. CDR3 length: 13 amino acids. V was trimmed by 1 base and J by 3 bases, leaving 4 bases between them. Germline assignment: CDR1 SGHTA and CDR2 FQGNSA. The CDR3 DNA reads as TGTGCCAGCAGCTTAGACAACTACAATGAGCAGTTCTTC. It is translated as CASSLDNYNEQFF.

V and J are TRBV7-2 and TRBJ1-2; tentative D call: TRBD1 (5 bases). The CDR3 totals 13 residues. V lost 2 bases to trimming and J lost 3 bases, with 7 bases between them. Germline CDR1 and CDR2: SGHTA and FQGNSA. CDR3 loop: CASSLSTDYGYTF. In nucleotides, the CDR3 is TGTGCCAGCAGCTTATCGACAGACTATGGCTACACCTTC.

This chain links TRBV11-2 with TRBJ1-2, with D possibly TRBD1 on 5 matching bases. V lost 0 bases to trimming and J lost 7 bases, with 15 bases between them. CDR1 and CDR2 from the germline V gene are SGHAT and FQNNGV. The CDR3 contains 15 residues. CDR3 region: CASSLDPGAAGGYTF. The CDR3 DNA is TGTGCCAGCAGCTTAGATCCCGGGGCAGCGGGTGGCTACACCTTC.

Only a few counts were recorded for this clone. This rearrangement joins TRBV6-5 to TRBJ1-2; possible D gene TRBD1, 5 bases. Between the trimmed V and J ends, which lost 5 bases and 7 bases, there was a span of 11 bases. There are 12 residues in the CDR3. Per the germline V gene, CDR1 is MNHEY and CDR2 is SVGAGI. CDR3 protein: CASSPGSGGYTF. The CDR3 DNA follows: TGTGCCAGCAGTCCAGGGTCCGGTGGCTACACCTTC.

The chain carries TRBV3-1 (or the pseudogene TRBV3-2) and TRBJ1-2; D remains unclear. V lost 0 bases and J 2 bases, leaving 7 bases between the germline ends. This CDR3 has 14 amino acids. The germline V gene encodes CDR1 LGHDT and CDR2 YNNKEL (reference sequence). CDR3 amino acids: CASSQDRLNYGYTF. CDR3 DNA: TGTGCCAGCAGCCAAGATCGGTTAAACTATGGCTACACCTTC.

The V and J genes are TRBV12-3 or TRBV12-4 and TRBJ2-7; tentative D call: TRBD1 (5 bases). This CDR3 region has 13 residues. V dropped 6 bases and J dropped 1 base, with 10 bases sitting between them. In DNA, the CDR3 is TGTGCCAGCAGCCCAGGGTTTTCCTACGAGCAGTACTTC. This sequence encodes CASSPGFSYEQYF.

V gene TRBV7-2 combines with J gene TRBJ2-5; 7 bases align to TRBD2. The CDR3 totals 15 residues. The germline CDR1 and CDR2 sequences are SGHTA and FQGNSA. V lost 0 bases, J lost 6 bases, and 7 bases stayed unmatched. CDR3 bases: TGTGCCAGCAGCTTAGCGGCGGGGGACTTAAAGACCCAGTACTTC. Translation gives CASSLAAGDLKTQYF.

This chain connects TRBV7-2 to TRBJ1-1; D is perhaps TRBD1 (6 bases). The CDR3 sequence is 15 residues long. CDR1 SGHTA and CDR2 FQGNSA come from the germline V gene. The V and J ends lost 4 bases and 0 bases respectively, with 12 bases between them. The CDR3 region is CASSSRQVLNTEAFF. The CDR3 nucleotides are TGTGCCAGCAGCTCCCGACAGGTTTTGAACACTGAAGCTTTCTTT. Full variable domain (missing parts from reference TRBV7-2 and TRBJ1-1): GAGVSQSPSNKVTEKGKDVELRCDPISGHTALYWYRQSLGQGLEFLIYFQGNSAPDKSGLPSDRFSAERTGGSVSTLTIQRTQQEDSAVYLCASSSRQVLNTEAFFGQGTRLTVV.

The V call is TRBV30, the J call TRBJ1-2, with a weak D call TRBD1 (5 bases). From germline, CDR1 is GTSNPN and CDR2 SVGIG (reference sequence). The CDR3 extends over 14 amino acids. Trimming took 3 bases from V and 2 from J, leaving 13 bases between them. The CDR3 protein is CAWRTGGTNYGYTF. CDR3 in DNA: TGTGCCTGGAGAACCGGGGGGACGAACTATGGCTACACCTTC. The complete variable domain, with remaining parts taken from reference TRBV30 and TRBJ1-2, reads SQTIHQWPATLVQPVGSPLSLECTVEGTSNPNLYWYRQAAGRGLQLLFYSVGIGQISSEVPQNLSASRPQDRQFILSSKKLLLSDSGFYLCAWRTGGTNYGYTFGSGTRLTVV.

The CDR3: CASSPRPSYGTAYEQYF. The CDR3 DNA reads TGTGCCAGCTCACCACGGCCAAGTTACGGGACAGCCTACGAGCAGTACTTC. This chain joins TRBV18 and TRBJ2-7, with TRBD1 matching over 7 bases. Germline values: CDR1 KGHSH, CDR2 LQKENI. The ends lost 1 base at V and 2 bases at J; junction bases unmatched: 11. CDR3 length: 17 residues.

The V gene is TRBV7-2, the J gene TRBJ1-1, with TRBD1 matching 7 bases. J gave up 5 bases and V 4 bases, and 4 bases lay outside the gene matches. Per germline, CDR1 SGHTA and CDR2 FQGNSA. This CDR3 has 13 residues. This CDR3 is CASSSPGGTEAFF. CDR3 DNA sequence: TGTGCCAGCAGCTCCCCAGGGGGAACTGAAGCTTTCTTT.

The chain employs TRBV19 and TRBJ1-5; 7 positions agree with TRBD1. The CDR3 sequence is 16 residues long. From germline, CDR1 is LNHDA and CDR2 SQIVND (reference sequence). V was clipped by 7 bases and J by 2 bases; unmatched bases: 11. The CDR3 region has the DNA TGTGCCAGTACCGGGGGACAGCGTTATGGCAATCAGCCCCAGCATTTT. Amino acid sequence: CASTGGQRYGNQPQHF.

The chain is built from TRBV6-6 and TRBJ2-7, with TRBD1 as a possible D gene (5 bases). The ends were cut back, 0 bases at V and 5 bases at J, with 11 bases in the middle. Germline loops: CDR1 MNHNY, CDR2 SVGAGI (reference sequence). The CDR3 has 14 amino acids. Here the CDR3 reads CASSYSGQRDEQYF. In nucleotides, the CDR3 is TGTGCCAGCAGTTACTCGGGGCAGCGCGACGAGCAGTACTTC.

The chain couples TRBV28 to TRBJ2-1, with a tentative D call TRBD2 (5 bases). V was clipped by 7 bases and J by 6 bases, with 16 bases between them. Germline V gives CDR1 MDHEN, CDR2 SYDVKM. This CDR3 has 14 residues. CDR3 in amino acids: CASTLVGVINEQFF. CDR3 DNA: TGTGCCAGCACCCTTGTCGGGGTTATCAATGAGCAGTTCTTC.